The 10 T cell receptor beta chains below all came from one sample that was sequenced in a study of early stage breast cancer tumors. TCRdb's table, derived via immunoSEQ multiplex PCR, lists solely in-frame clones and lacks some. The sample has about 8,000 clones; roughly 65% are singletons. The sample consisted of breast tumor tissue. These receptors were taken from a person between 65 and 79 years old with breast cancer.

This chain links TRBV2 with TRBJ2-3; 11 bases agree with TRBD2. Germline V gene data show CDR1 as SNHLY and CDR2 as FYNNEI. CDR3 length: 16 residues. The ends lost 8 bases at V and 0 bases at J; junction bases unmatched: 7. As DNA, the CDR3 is TGTGCCAGCTCGACGGGACTAGCGGCTAGCACAGATACGCAGTATTTT. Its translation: CASSTGLAASTDTQYF.

The CDR3 reads CASSSELAGWAGELFF. The CDR3 DNA follows: TGTGCCAGCAGCTCGGAACTAGCGGGGTGGGCCGGGGAGCTGTTTTTT. The rearrangement uses TRBV11-1 and TRBJ2-2; 10 bases line up with TRBD2. V was pared by 4 bases and J by 6 bases, with 8 bases of the junction left unmatched. The CDR3 extends over 16 amino acids. Looked up from germline, CDR1 is SGHAT and CDR2 is FQDESV (reference sequence).

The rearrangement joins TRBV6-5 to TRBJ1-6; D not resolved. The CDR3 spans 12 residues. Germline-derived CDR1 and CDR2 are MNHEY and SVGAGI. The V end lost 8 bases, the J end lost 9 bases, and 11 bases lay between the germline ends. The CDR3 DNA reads TGTGCCAGCCGACAAAAGTCTTCACCCCTCCACTTT. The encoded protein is CASRQKSSPLHF.

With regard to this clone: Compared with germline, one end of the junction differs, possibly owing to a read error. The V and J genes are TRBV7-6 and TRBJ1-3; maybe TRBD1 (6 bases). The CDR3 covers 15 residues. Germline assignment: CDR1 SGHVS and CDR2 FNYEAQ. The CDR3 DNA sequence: TGTGCCAGCAGCCGAAGCGGGGGCTCTGGAAACACCACATATTTT. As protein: CASSRSGGSGNTTYF.

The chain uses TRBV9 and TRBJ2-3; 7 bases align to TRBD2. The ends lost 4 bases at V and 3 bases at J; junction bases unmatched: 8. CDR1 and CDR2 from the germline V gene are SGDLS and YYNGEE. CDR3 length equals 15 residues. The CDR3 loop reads CASSLTSARTDTQYF. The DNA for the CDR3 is TGTGCCAGCAGCCTTACTAGCGCAAGAACAGATACGCAGTATTTT.

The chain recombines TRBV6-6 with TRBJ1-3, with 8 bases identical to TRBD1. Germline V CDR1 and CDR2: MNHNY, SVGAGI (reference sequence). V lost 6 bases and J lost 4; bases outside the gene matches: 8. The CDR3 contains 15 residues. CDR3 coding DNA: TGTGCCAGCAGCCCGGACAGGGCCTCAGGAAACACCATATATTTT. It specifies CASSPDRASGNTIYF.

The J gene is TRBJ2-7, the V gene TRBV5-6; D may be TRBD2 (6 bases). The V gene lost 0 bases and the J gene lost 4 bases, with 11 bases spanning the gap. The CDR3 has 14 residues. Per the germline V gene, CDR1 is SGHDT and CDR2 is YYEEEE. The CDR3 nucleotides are TGTGCCAGCAGCTTGGTGGGGGAGGTATACGAGCAGTACTTC. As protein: CASSLVGEVYEQYF.

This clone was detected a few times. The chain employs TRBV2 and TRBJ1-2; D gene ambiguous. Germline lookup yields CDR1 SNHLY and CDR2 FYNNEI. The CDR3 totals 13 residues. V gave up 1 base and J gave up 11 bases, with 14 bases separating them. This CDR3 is CASSEDPLTRYTF. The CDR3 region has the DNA TGTGCCAGCAGTGAAGACCCTCTTACGAGGTACACCTTC.

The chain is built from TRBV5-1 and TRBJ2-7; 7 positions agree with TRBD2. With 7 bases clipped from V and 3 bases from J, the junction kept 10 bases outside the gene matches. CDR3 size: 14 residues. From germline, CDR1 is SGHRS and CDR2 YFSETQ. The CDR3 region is CASGGSGGRYEQYF. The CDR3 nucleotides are TGCGCCAGCGGCGGGAGTGGGGGACGCTACGAGCAGTACTTC.

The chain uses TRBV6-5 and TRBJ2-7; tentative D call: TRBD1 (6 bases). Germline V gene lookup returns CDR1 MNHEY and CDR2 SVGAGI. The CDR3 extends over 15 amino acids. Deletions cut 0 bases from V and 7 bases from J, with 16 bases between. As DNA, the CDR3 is TGTGCCAGCAGTTACTCGTGGGGACATGTAGAGGAGCAGTACTTC. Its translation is CASSYSWGHVEEQYF.